The rows below give T cell receptor beta chains drawn from one sample of a study of control samples from healthy donors and cancer patients. Using immunoSEQ multiplex PCR, the repertoire was profiled, and TCRdb retains in-frame clones only, with some absent. This sample yields roughly 130,000 clones, of which about 95% are seen a single time; 14% belongs to the top ten. Sequencing was performed on PBMCs. These receptors originate from a man aged 55 to 69 with colorectal cancer. Each CDR3 is given with its conserved first and last residue. The D gene is left open where the match is weak. Only some rows state a clone size, as once, few, many or a class for expanded clones.

J,D,size,V,DNA,CDR3
TRBJ2-2,-,-,TRBV2,TGTGCCAGCAGTGAAGAGAACGCGAACACCGGGGAGCTGTTTTTT,CASSEENANTGELFF
TRBJ2-1,TRBD2,-,TRBV27,TGTGCCAGCAGTTTTTCTAGCGGACTCTACAATGAGCAGTTCTTC,CASSFSSGLYNEQFF
TRBJ2-1,-,once,TRBV7-8,TGTGCCAGCAGCCCCGCGGGACTCCTCAACAATGAGCAGTTCTTC,CASSPAGLLNNEQFF
TRBJ1-1,-,-,TRBV19,TGTGCCAGTAGGTTACAGGGTCCGCGTCTGAACACTGAAGCTTTCTTT,CASRLQGPRLNTEAFF
TRBJ2-5,TRBD2,once,TRBV4-1,TGCGCCAGCAGCCACGGGACTAGAACCCAAGAGACCCAGTACTTC,CASSHGTRTQETQYF
TRBJ2-7,TRBD1,-,TRBV27,TGTGCCAGCAGTACGGACAGGGGGAAGCAGTACTTC,CASSTDRGKQYF
TRBJ2-2,-,-,TRBV25-1,TGTGCCAGCAGCCCTTCCCCCACCGGGGAGCTGTTTTTT,CASSPSPTGELFF
TRBJ1-5,TRBD1,-,TRBV13,TGTGCCAGCAGCTCACGACAGGGGGCGCAGCCCCAGCATTTT,CASSSRQGAQPQHF
TRBJ2-7,-,-,TRBV9,TGTGCCAGCAGCGCTCGGGACTCCTTCTACGAGCAGTACTTC,CASSARDSFYEQYF
TRBJ1-3,-,-,TRBV3-1/TRBV3-2,TGTGCCAAAACTGGACGCCGGAGCTCTGGAAACACCATATATTTT,CAKTGRRSSGNTIYF
TRBJ1-4,-,-,TRBV5-1,TGCGCCAGCAGCGTAGGGGTCTCAACTAATGAAAAACTGTTTTTT,CASSVGVSTNEKLFF
TRBJ1-3,-,-,TRBV6-2/TRBV6-3,TGTGCCAGCAGTTATCAGGGGCCCGGAAACACCATATATTTT,CASSYQGPGNTIYF
TRBJ2-3,-,-,TRBV2,TGTGCCAGCATGAGGGATATCACAGATACGCAGTATTTT,CASMRDITDTQYF
TRBJ1-6,-,-,TRBV28,TGTGCCAGCAGCCGGAAACAGGGAAAGTCGGCACCCCTCCACTTT,CASSRKQGKSAPLHF
TRBJ1-1,-,-,TRBV10-3,TGTGCCATCAGTGACCTGAGGGACGTTAGAACTGAAGCTTTCTTT,CAISDLRDVRTEAFF
TRBJ1-4,-,few,TRBV5-6,TGTGCCAGCAGCTTGGGTTCGGGTACTGAAAAACTGTTTTTT,CASSLGSGTEKLFF
TRBJ1-1,-,-,TRBV18,TGTGCCAGCTCACCGGTGGAAATGAACACTGAAGCTTTCTTT,CASSPVEMNTEAFF
TRBJ2-4,TRBD1,-,TRBV19,TGTGCCAGTAGTATAAACCAGGGGGCTGTAGCCAAAAACATTCAGTACTTC,CASSINQGAVAKNIQYF
TRBJ1-1,-,-,TRBV18,TGTGCCAGCTCACCACCGAGCCAGCGAGGTGAGAGAGCTTTCTTT,CASSPPSQRGERAFF
TRBJ1-6,-,-,TRBV3-1/TRBV3-2,TGTGCCAGCCATTCACGGGGCCATAATTCACCCCTCCACTTT,CASHSRGHNSPLHF
TRBJ1-4,-,-,TRBV11-2,TGTGCCAGCAGCTTAGATTCGTCCCTTCGTCATGAAAAACTGTTTTTT,CASSLDSSLRHEKLFF
TRBJ1-3,-,-,TRBV18,TGTGCCAGCTCACCTGCTTCCGGAGGCTCTGGAAACACCATATATTTT,CASSPASGGSGNTIYF
TRBJ1-5,-,-,TRBV12-3/TRBV12-4,TGTGCCAGCAGCAAGAGTATGAGGGAGCCCCAGCATTTT,CASSKSMREPQHF
TRBJ2-3,TRBD1,-,TRBV3-1/TRBV3-2,TGTGCCAGCAGCCAAGAACAGGGGGCGCGCACAGATACGCAGTATTTT,CASSQEQGARTDTQYF
TRBJ2-3,TRBD2,-,TRBV10-3,TGTGCCATCAGTGAGTCCACTAGCGGGGGGTCAGGGACAGATACGCAGTATTTT,CAISESTSGGSGTDTQYF
TRBJ2-2,-,once,TRBV6-5,TGTGCCAGCAGTTATAGTCAGGGGAACACCGGGGAGCTGTTTTTT,CASSYSQGNTGELFF
TRBJ1-1,-,-,TRBV6-4,TGTGCCAGCAGTACCAACATGAACACTGAAGCTTTCTTT,CASSTNMNTEAFF
TRBJ1-6,-,-,TRBV7-9,TGTGCCAGCAGCTTAGGGGGGGCGTTGAGTTCACCCCTCCACTTT,CASSLGGALSSPLHF
TRBJ1-1,-,-,TRBV6-6,TGTGCCAGCAGTCCCCCAGGGAACACTGAAGCTTTCTTT,CASSPPGNTEAFF
TRBJ1-1,-,-,TRBV4-3,TGCGCCAGCAGCCAATCAGGACAGCACTACACTGAAGCTTTCTTT,CASSQSGQHYTEAFF
TRBJ2-5,-,-,TRBV2,TGTGCCAGCAGTGCGGGAGAGGGTGACTGGCTCCAAGAGACCCAGTACTTC,CASSAGEGDWLQETQYF
TRBJ1-1,-,-,TRBV10-3,TGTGCCATCAGTGAAAATACTGAAGCTTTCTTT,CAISENTEAFF
TRBJ1-5,-,-,TRBV3-1/TRBV3-2,TGTGCCAGCAGCCTAACGGGGAATAGCAATCAGCCCCAGCATTTT,CASSLTGNSNQPQHF
TRBJ1-2,-,-,TRBV19,TGTGCCAGTAGTAAACGTAGAGAAGCTAACTATGGCTACACCTTC,CASSKRREANYGYTF
TRBJ2-1,-,-,TRBV23-1,TGCGCCAGCAGTGACCCCGGGGAGAGCTCCTACAATGAGCAGTTCTTC,CASSDPGESSYNEQFF
TRBJ2-3,-,-,TRBV4-1,TGCGCCAGCAGCCGTGGTCAGGGCGCCCTTAGCACAGATACGCAGTATTTT,CASSRGQGALSTDTQYF
TRBJ2-4,-,once,TRBV27,TGTGCCAGCACTAGAAACATTCAGTACTTC,CASTRNIQYF
TRBJ2-5,TRBD1,-,TRBV30,TGTGCCTGGAGGGACAGGGGCCGGGAGACCCAGTACTTC,CAWRDRGRETQYF
TRBJ2-3,-,-,TRBV7-2,TGTGCCAGCAGCTTAGATGGGGGATCGCAGTATTTT,CASSLDGGSQYF
TRBJ2-5,-,-,TRBV24-1,TGTGCCACCAGTGGGGGGGCTAAGGAGACCCAGTACTTC,CATSGGAKETQYF
TRBJ2-2,-,-,TRBV7-9,TGTGCCAGCAGCCTGACAGGCGTCAGCGGGGAGCTGTTTTTT,CASSLTGVSGELFF
TRBJ2-5,-,-,TRBV5-1,TGCGCCAGCAGGTACCAAGAGACCCAGTACTTC,CASRYQETQYF
TRBJ2-5,-,-,TRBV20-1,TGCAGTGCTAGAGACCAAGAGACCCAGTACTTC,CSARDQETQYF
TRBJ2-7,-,-,TRBV24-1,TGTGCCACCAGTGACCGCGACGGCTACGAGCAGTACTTC,CATSDRDGYEQYF
TRBJ2-3,-,-,TRBV5-1,TGCGCCAGCGCCCTGGAGCGACCCGGGGATACGCAGTATTTT,CASALERPGDTQYF
TRBJ1-1,-,-,TRBV10-3,TGTGCCATCAGTCTCGGGGTCAGGTATACTGAAGCTTTCTTT,CAISLGVRYTEAFF
TRBJ2-3,TRBD1,-,TRBV4-2,TGTGCCAGCAGCCCCACAGGGGCCGACACAGATACGCAGTATTTT,CASSPTGADTDTQYF
TRBJ1-2,TRBD1,-,TRBV6-2/TRBV6-3,TGTGCCAGCAGCTCCGGGACAGGGCTTTACTATGGCTACACCTTC,CASSSGTGLYYGYTF
TRBJ1-1,-,few,TRBV7-2,TGTGCCAGCAGTCGTAGAGTTGATGAAGCTTTCTTT,CASSRRVDEAFF
TRBJ1-4,-,-,TRBV7-9,TGTGCCAGCAGCCAACAGGGCTCGACTAATGAAAAACTGTTTTTT,CASSQQGSTNEKLFF
TRBJ1-2,-,-,TRBV30,TGTGCCTGGAGTGTAGTGGGGGCGACTAACTATGGCTACACCTTC,CAWSVVGATNYGYTF
TRBJ1-2,-,-,TRBV28,TGTGCCAGCAGTTTAATCTCGGCAGGCCTAGCTAACTATGGCTACACCTTC,CASSLISAGLANYGYTF
TRBJ2-4,-,-,TRBV19,TGTGCCAGTAGTATAAAACCCCGTTTCTGGGGGGAGGAAAACATTCAGTACTTC,CASSIKPRFWGEENIQYF
TRBJ1-1,TRBD1,-,TRBV27,TGTGCCAGCAGGAGTGAGGGACAGGGATACACTGAAGCTTTCTTT,CASRSEGQGYTEAFF
TRBJ2-4,TRBD1,-,TRBV5-5,TGTGCCAGCAGCCATGAACAGGGGTTCCAAAACATTCAGTACTTC,CASSHEQGFQNIQYF
TRBJ2-7,-,-,TRBV25-1,TGTGCCAGCCTCGGTTCCTCCTACGAGCAGTACTTC,CASLGSSYEQYF
TRBJ1-2,TRBD1,-,TRBV30,TGTGCCTGGAGTCAGGCCAGGGGGCCGGGTGGCTACACCTTC,CAWSQARGPGGYTF